This T cell receptor (beta chain) is from a study of CD8 T cells in ankylosing spondylitis. TCRdb ran MiXCR on the 5' RACE reads and lists one entry per CDR3 protein. The profile shows about 35,000 distinct CDR3 sequences, approximately 3% of them singletons. Trimming pared 0 bases from V and 2 bases from J, leaving 10 bases between. CDR3 size: 15 residues. Germline lookup yields CDR1 SGDLS and CDR2 YYNGEE. General study results and limits: Clones linked with disease were CD8+ and fairly uncommon in the peripheral blood. Reportedly, significant enrichment of disease-linked clones occurred in matched ankylosing spondylitis synovial fluid. Previously reported in reactive arthritis synovial fluid and blood were some of the motif variants.

This clonotype was found many times. The antigen remains unidentified. This clonotype originated in a male donor with ankylosing spondylitis or in good health (not recorded which). Source material: blood, either unsorted or a sorted T cell fraction (not recorded which). The V call is TRBV9, the J call TRBJ2-3, with D perhaps matching TRBD1 (5 bases). The CDR3 DNA sequence: TGTGCCAGCAGCGTAGCGGTGGGGCTCACAGATACGCAGTATTTT. Its translation: CASSVAVGLTDTQYF.